These T cell receptor beta chains were read from a single sample in a study of vaccination and CD4 T cells after COVID-19. For these TCRs, the target antigens are not known. TCRdb re-called the PCR reads with MiXCR, one entry per CDR3 protein. The table shows 28,000 or so distinct CDR3 sequences, with 50% to 75% occurring only once. Sequencing input: CD4+ T cells from blood, cultured in vitro. The receptors shown here come from a human donor who had recovered from COVID-19. The CDR3 runs from the conserved cysteine through the conserved F or W. D genes are given only for firm matches. Size values are once, few and many counts, or a class for expanded clones, and some rows have none.

TRBJ2-1	NA	NA	TRBV20-1	CSARGGRVSYNEQFF	TGCAGTGCTAGAGGCGGGCGGGTATCATACAATGAGCAGTTCTTC
TRBJ1-6	NA	NA	TRBV4-3	CASSQDLGGAAYNSPLHF	TGCGCCAGCAGCCAAGATCTGGGAGGGGCCGCGTATAATTCACCCCTCCACTTT
TRBJ1-2	NA	NA	TRBV27	CATRTKVGSNYGYTF	TGTGCCACCCGAACCAAAGTGGGCTCTAACTATGGCTACACCTTC
TRBJ2-4	NA	NA	TRBV6-2/TRBV6-3	CASSYGVAKNIQYF	TGTGCCAGCAGTTACGGGGTAGCCAAAAACATTCAGTACTTC
TRBJ1-1	TRBD1	NA	TRBV29-1	CSVARQGGTEAFF	TGCAGCGTTGCGAGACAGGGCGGCACTGAAGCTTTCTTT
TRBJ2-7	NA	NA	TRBV25-1	CASRDMGQGGPYEQYF	TGTGCCAGCAGAGATATGGGGCAGGGGGGACCCTACGAGCAGTACTTC
TRBJ2-7	NA	NA	TRBV7-9	CASSLVAWGATYEQYF	TGTGCCAGCAGCTTAGTAGCTTGGGGGGCGACCTACGAGCAGTACTTC
TRBJ1-2	TRBD1	NA	TRBV29-1	CSARTGGTVYGYTF	TGCAGCGCCCGGACAGGGGGCACCGTCTATGGCTACACCTTC
TRBJ2-2	NA	once	TRBV6-5	CASSYGVLPTNTGELFF	TGTGCCAGCAGTTACGGGGTTCTGCCGACGAACACCGGGGAGCTGTTTTTT
TRBJ2-5	NA	NA	TRBV7-6	CASSFPQGGETQYF	TGTGCCAGCAGCTTTCCGCAGGGCGGAGAGACCCAGTACTTC
TRBJ2-1	NA	NA	TRBV24-1	CATSRGTSPYNEQFF	TGTGCCACCAGTCGCGGGACCTCGCCCTACAATGAGCAGTTCTTC
TRBJ2-7	TRBD2	NA	TRBV20-1	CSAVTSGTASYEQHF	TGCAGTGCCGTAACTAGCGGTACGGCCTCCTACGAGCAGCACTTC
TRBJ2-1	NA	NA	TRBV7-8	CASSLQGYNEQFF	TGTGCCAGCAGCTTACAGGGTTACAATGAGCAGTTCTTC
TRBJ2-5	NA	NA	TRBV7-2	CPSSPSAFLGGETQYF	TGTCCCAGCAGCCCCTCGGCGTTTCTTGGGGGAGAGACCCAGTACTTC
TRBJ2-2	TRBD1	NA	TRBV28	CASSRTGSYTGELFF	TGTGCCAGCAGTAGGACAGGGTCTTACACCGGGGAGCTGTTTTTT
TRBJ2-5	NA	few	TRBV20-1	CSGGYKGIKTQYF	TGCAGTGGGGGCTACAAAGGTATAAAGACCCAGTACTTC
TRBJ2-1	NA	NA	TRBV24-1	CATSDQDSPTYNEQFF	TGTGCCACCAGTGACCAGGACAGCCCGACCTACAATGAGCAGTTCTTC
TRBJ2-2	TRBD2	NA	TRBV11-2	CASNPLAGTGELFF	TGTGCCAGCAACCCTCTAGCGGGCACCGGGGAGCTGTTTTTT
TRBJ1-5	NA	few	TRBV12-3/TRBV12-4	CASSLRRRDQPQHF	TGTGCCAGCAGTTTAAGACGGCGGGATCAGCCCCAGCATTTT
TRBJ2-3	NA	NA	TRBV7-2	CASSILRGDTQYF	TGTGCCAGCAGCATTCTAAGGGGAGATACGCAGTATTTT
TRBJ1-1	NA	NA	TRBV7-3	CASSSWSGTRNTEAFF	TGTGCCAGCAGCTCCTGGTCGGGCACAAGGAACACTGAAGCTTTCTTT
TRBJ1-2	NA	NA	TRBV12-3/TRBV12-4	CASVMDGYGYTF	TGTGCCAGTGTGATGGACGGTTATGGCTACACCTTC
TRBJ1-5	NA	few	TRBV19	CASRMGNQPQHF	TGTGCCAGTAGAATGGGGAATCAGCCCCAGCATTTT
TRBJ2-5	NA	NA	TRBV11-3	CASSLGATGRGETQYF	TGTGCCAGCAGCTTGGGGGCGACAGGGAGGGGAGAGACCCAGTACTTC
TRBJ2-2	TRBD2	NA	TRBV6-1	CASRRGLVGRTGELFF	TGTGCCAGCAGGCGCGGACTAGTGGGGCGTACCGGGGAGCTGTTTTTT
TRBJ1-4	NA	NA	TRBV6-1	CASSEAALPMTGREKLFF	TGTGCCAGCAGTGAAGCAGCCCTTCCTATGACAGGACGTGAAAAACTGTTTTTT
TRBJ2-1	TRBD2	NA	TRBV6-1	CASSPRLLAQTYNEQFF	TGTGCCAGCAGTCCCCGCCTACTAGCGCAGACATACAATGAGCAGTTCTTC
TRBJ2-3	TRBD2	NA	TRBV7-2	CASSPSPAGSTDTQYF	TGTGCCAGCAGCCCCAGCCCAGCGGGGAGCACAGATACGCAGTATTTT
TRBJ1-5	NA	NA	TRBV6-2/TRBV6-3	CASKGRDLQPQHF	TGTGCCAGCAAGGGCAGGGATCTTCAGCCCCAGCATTTT
TRBJ2-2	NA	NA	TRBV6-1	CASNPDRGTGELFF	TGTGCCAGCAACCCAGATAGGGGCACCGGGGAGCTGTTTTTT
TRBJ1-6	NA	NA	TRBV20-1	CSADYRSSYNSPLHF	TGCAGTGCTGACTACAGGAGCTCCTATAATTCACCCCTCCACTTT
TRBJ1-5	NA	NA	TRBV27	CASSFKEHQPQHF	TGTGCCAGCAGTTTTAAGGAACATCAGCCCCAGCATTTT
TRBJ1-1	NA	NA	TRBV21-1	CASSDSSDRAGTEAFF	TGTGCCAGCAGCGACTCCTCGGACAGGGCCGGGACTGAAGCTTTCTTT
TRBJ2-1	TRBD1	NA	TRBV24-1	CATSDSGQGGHNEQFF	TGTGCCACCAGTGATTCGGGACAGGGGGGCCACAATGAGCAGTTCTTC